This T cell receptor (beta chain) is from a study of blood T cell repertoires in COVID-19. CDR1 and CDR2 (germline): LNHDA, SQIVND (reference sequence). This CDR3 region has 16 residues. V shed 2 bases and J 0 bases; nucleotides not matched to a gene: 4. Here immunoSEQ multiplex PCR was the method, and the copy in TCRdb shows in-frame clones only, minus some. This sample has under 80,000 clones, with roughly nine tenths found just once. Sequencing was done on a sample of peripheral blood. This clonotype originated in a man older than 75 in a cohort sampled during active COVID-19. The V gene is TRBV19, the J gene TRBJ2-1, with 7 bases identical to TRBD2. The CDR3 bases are TGTGCCAGTAGTATAAAGCGGGGACTCTCCTACAATGAGCAGTTCTTC. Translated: CASSIKRGLSYNEQFF.